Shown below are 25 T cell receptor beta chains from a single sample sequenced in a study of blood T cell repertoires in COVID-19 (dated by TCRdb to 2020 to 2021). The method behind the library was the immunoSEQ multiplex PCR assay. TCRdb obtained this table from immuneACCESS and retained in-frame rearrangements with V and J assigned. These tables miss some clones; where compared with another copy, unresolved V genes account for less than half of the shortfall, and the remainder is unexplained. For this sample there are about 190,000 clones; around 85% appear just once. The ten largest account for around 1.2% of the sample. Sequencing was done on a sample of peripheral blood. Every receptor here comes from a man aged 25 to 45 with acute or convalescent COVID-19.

The CDR3 bases are TGTGCCAGCAGCCTCTGGACAGGCTCTGATAGCAATCAGCCCCAGCATTTT. This gives the protein CASSLWTGSDSNQPQHF. The rearrangement links TRBV5-8 to TRBJ1-5; the match to TRBD1 covers 7 bases. Germline V gene data show CDR1 as SGHTS and CDR2 as YDEGEE. The CDR3 totals 17 residues. Trimming took 4 bases from V and 0 from J; bases not matched to a gene: 10.

CDR3 nucleotide sequence: TGTGCCAGCAGCCAAGGGATTGGTAGCGGGGGCACCTACAATGAGCAGTTCTTC. Translation: CASSQGIGSGGTYNEQFF. The chain has TRBV3-1 (or the pseudogene TRBV3-2) and TRBJ2-1, with 9 nucleotides matching TRBD2. The germline V gene encodes CDR1 LGHDT and CDR2 YNNKEL (reference sequence). The CDR3 is 18 amino acids. V gave up 1 base and J gave up 2 bases; unmatched junction bases: 9.

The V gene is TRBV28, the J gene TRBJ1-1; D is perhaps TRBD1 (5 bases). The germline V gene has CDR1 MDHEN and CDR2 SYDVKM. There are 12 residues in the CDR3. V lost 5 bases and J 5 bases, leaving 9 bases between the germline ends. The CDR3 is CASSGHFTEAFF. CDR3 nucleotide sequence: TGTGCCAGCAGTGGACATTTTACTGAAGCTTTCTTT.

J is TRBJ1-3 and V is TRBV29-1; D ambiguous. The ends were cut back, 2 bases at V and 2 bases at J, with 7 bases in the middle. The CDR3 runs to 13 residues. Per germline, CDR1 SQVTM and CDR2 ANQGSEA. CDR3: CSVESFAGNTIYF. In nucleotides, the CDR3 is TGCAGCGTTGAATCTTTTGCTGGAAACACCATATATTTT.

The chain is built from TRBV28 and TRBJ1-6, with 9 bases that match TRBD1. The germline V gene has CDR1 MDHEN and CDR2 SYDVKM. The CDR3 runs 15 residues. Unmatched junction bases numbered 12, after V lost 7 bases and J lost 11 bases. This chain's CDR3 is CASKPGQGQTPPLHF. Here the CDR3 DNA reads TGTGCCAGCAAACCGGGACAGGGCCAAACTCCACCCCTCCACTTT.

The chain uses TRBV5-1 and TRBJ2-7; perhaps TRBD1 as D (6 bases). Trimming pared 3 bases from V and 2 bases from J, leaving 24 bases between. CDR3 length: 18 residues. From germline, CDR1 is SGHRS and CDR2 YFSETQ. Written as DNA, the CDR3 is TGCGCCAGCAGCTCCGATTTCGTCGGTGACAGGACGACCTACGAGCAGTACTTC. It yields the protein CASSSDFVGDRTTYEQYF.

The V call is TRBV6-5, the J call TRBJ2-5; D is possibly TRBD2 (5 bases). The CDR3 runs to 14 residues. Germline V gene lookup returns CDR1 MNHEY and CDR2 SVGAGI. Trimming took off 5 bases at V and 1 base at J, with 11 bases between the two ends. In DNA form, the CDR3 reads TGTGCCAGCAGTCAGAGCCTAGCCCAAGAGACCCAGTACTTC. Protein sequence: CASSQSLAQETQYF.

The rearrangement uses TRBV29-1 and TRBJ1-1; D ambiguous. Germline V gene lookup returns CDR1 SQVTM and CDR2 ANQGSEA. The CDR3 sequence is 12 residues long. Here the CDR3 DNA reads TGCAGTCTTGGACGAGGAGGCACTGAAGCTTTCTTT. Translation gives CSLGRGGTEAFF.

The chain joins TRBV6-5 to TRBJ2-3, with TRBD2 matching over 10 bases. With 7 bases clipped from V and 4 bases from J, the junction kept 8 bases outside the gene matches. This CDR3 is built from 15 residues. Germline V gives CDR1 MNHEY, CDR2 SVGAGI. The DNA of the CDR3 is TGTGCCAGCACTTCTAGCGGGAGTCCGCCAGATACGCAGTATTTT. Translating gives CASTSSGSPPDTQYF.

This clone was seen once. The chain's CDR3 is CASSENFYEQYF. CDR3 nucleotides: TGTGCCAGCAGCGAGAACTTCTACGAGCAGTACTTC. The chain combines TRBV9 with TRBJ2-7, with D unclear. From germline, CDR1 is SGDLS and CDR2 YYNGEE. This CDR3 contains 12 residues. The germline V and J ends were trimmed by 3 bases and 3 bases, with 7 bases remaining between them. The variable domain in full, completed from reference TRBV9 and TRBJ2-7, reads DSGVTQTPKHLITATGQRVTLRCSPRSGDLSVYWYQQSLDQGLQFLIQYYNGEERAKGNILERFSAQQFPDLHSELNLSSLELGDSALYFCASSENFYEQYFGPGTRLTVT.

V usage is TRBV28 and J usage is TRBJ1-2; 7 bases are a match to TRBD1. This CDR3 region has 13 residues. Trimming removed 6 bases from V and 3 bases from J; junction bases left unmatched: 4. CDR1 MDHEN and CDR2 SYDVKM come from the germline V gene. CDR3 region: CASSNRGDYGYTF. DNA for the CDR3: TGTGCCAGCAGCAACAGGGGAGACTATGGCTACACCTTC.

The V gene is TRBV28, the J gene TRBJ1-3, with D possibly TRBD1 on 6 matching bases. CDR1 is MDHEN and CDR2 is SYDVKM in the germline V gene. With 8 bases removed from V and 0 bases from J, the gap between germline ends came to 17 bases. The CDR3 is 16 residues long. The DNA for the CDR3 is TGTGCCAGCCAAACAGGGTCAGCCTTCTCTGGAAACACCATATATTTT. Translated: CASQTGSAFSGNTIYF.

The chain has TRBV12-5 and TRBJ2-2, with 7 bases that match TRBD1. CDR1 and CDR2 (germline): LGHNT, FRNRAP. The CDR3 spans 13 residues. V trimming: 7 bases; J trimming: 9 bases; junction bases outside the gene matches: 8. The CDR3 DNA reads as TGTGCTAGTGCCATGGACAGGCCGCGGGAGCTGTTTTTT. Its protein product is CASAMDRPRELFF. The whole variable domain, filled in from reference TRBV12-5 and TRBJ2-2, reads DARVTQTPRHKVTEMGQEVTMRCQPILGHNTVFWYRQTMMQGLELLAYFRNRAPLDDSGMPKDRFSAEMPDATLATLKIQPSEPRDSAVYFCASAMDRPRELFFGEGSRLTVL.

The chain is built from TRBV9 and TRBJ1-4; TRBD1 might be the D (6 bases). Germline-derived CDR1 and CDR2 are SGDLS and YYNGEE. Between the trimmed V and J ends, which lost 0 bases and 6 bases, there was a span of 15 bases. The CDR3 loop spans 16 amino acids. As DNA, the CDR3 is TGTGCCAGCAGCGTAGCCGGGACACGGGGTGATGAAAAACTGTTTTTT. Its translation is CASSVAGTRGDEKLFF.

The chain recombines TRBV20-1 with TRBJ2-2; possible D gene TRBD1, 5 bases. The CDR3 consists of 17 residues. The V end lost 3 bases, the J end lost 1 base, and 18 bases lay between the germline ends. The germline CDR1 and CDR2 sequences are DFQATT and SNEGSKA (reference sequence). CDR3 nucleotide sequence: TGCAGTGCTAGTGGCCAGGGCAGCGCTTGGAACACCGGGGAGCTGTTTTTT. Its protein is CSASGQGSAWNTGELFF.

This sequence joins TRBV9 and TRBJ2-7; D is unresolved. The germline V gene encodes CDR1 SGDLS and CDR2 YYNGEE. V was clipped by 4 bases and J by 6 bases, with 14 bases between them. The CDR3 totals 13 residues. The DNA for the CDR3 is TGTGCCAGCAGCCCCCTCTCTACCCGCGAGCAGTACTTC. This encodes CASSPLSTREQYF.

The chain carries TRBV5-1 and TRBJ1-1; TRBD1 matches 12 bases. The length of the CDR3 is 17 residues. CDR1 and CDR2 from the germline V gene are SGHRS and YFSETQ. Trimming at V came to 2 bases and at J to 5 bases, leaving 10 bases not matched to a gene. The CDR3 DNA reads TGCGCCAGCAGCTTAACCGGGACAGGGGGCGCCGAGACTGAAGCTTTCTTT. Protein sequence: CASSLTGTGGAETEAFF.

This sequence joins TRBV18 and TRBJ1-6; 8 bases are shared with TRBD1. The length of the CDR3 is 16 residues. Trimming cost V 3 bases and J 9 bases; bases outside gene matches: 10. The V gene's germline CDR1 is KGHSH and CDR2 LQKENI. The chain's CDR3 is CASSPRGQGVGSPLHF. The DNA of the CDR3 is TGTGCCAGCTCACCCCGAGGACAGGGAGTAGGTTCACCCCTCCACTTT.

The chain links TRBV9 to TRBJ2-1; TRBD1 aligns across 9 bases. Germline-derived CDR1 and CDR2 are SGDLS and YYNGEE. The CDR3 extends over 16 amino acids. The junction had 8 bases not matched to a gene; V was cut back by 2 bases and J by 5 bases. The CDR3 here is CASSVRTGAGNNEQFF. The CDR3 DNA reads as TGTGCCAGCAGCGTCCGGACAGGGGCCGGGAACAATGAGCAGTTCTTC.

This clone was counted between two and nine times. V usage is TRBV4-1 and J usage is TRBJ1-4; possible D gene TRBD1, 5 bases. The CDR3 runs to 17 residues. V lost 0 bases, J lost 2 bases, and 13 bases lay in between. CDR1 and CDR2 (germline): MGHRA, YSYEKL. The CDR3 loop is CASSQDRGFGTNEKLFF. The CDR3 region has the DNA TGCGCCAGCAGCCAAGATCGGGGGTTTGGCACTAATGAAAAACTGTTTTTT.

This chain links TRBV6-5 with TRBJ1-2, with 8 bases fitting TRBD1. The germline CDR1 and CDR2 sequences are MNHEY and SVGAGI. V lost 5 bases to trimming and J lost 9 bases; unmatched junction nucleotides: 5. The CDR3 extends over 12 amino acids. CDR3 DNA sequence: TGTGCCAGCAGTAGGACAGGGATGAGCTACACCTTC. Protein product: CASSRTGMSYTF.

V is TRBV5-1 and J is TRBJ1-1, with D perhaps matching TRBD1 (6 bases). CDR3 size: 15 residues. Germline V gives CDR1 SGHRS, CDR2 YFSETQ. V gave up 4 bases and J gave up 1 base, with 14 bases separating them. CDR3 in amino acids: CASSSSGQPNTEAFF. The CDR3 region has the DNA TGCGCCAGCAGCAGTTCAGGACAGCCGAACACTGAAGCTTTCTTT.

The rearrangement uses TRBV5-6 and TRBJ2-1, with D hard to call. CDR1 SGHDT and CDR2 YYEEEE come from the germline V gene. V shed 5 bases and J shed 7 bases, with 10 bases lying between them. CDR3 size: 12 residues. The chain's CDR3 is CASRLAVNEQFF. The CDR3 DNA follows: TGTGCCAGCAGGCTGGCGGTTAATGAGCAGTTCTTC.

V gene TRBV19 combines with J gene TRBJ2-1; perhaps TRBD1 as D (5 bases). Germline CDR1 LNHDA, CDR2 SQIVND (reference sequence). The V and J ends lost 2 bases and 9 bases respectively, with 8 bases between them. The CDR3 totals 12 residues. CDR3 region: CASSIQGTEQFF. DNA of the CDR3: TGTGCCAGTAGTATACAGGGCACTGAGCAGTTCTTC.

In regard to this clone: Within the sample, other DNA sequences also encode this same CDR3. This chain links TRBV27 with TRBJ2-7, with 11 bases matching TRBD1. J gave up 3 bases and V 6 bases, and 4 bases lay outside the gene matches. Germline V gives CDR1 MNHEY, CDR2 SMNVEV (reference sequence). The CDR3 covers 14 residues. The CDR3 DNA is TGTGCCAGCAGACGGACAGGGGGCGTCTACGAGCAGTACTTC. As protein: CASRRTGGVYEQYF.